This T cell receptor beta chain was sequenced in a study of cytomegalovirus exposure and HLA in healthy donors. This clone was counted between two and nine times. This CDR3 is built from 15 residues. Germline loops: CDR1 LGHNA, CDR2 YSLEER. Trimming at V came to 2 bases and at J to 4 bases, leaving 2 bases not matched to a gene. Amplification used 60 Vbeta primers and 13 Jbeta primers. Clones were sequenced by immunoSEQ multiplex PCR, and TCRdb holds only the in-frame ones, with some missing. The data contain around 94,000 clones, more than 70% of them singletons. The receptor was derived from a male donor in good health and CMV-seropositive. The specimen sequenced was PBMCs. This chain links TRBV4-3 with TRBJ2-6; 7 bases match TRBD1. This CDR3 reads CASSQKGAGANVLTF. For the CDR3, the DNA is TGCGCCAGCAGCCAAAAGGGGGCCGGGGCCAACGTCCTGACTTTC.